This T cell receptor (beta chain) was profiled in a study of monozygotic twins with inflammatory bowel disease. TCRdb re-called the 5' RACE reads; one entry per CDR3 protein, DNA not given. The data show a few hundred thousand distinct CDR3 sequences, and the top ten clones hold 1.5% to 2%. The specimen sequenced was blood. This TCR was sampled from a human donor with ulcerative colitis or Crohn's disease, or a healthy co-twin of an affected twin (not recorded which).

CDR3 amino acids: CASSLATTRLNEQFF. This chain links TRBV5-1 with TRBJ2-1. Germline V gives CDR1 SGHRS, CDR2 YFSETQ. The CDR3 runs to 15 residues.